These T cell receptor beta chains were read from a single sample in a study of regulatory T cells in long-lasting Graves disease. In TCRdb, the multiplex PCR reads were re-called with MiXCR into one record per CDR3 protein. Of about 460,000 distinct CDR3 sequences in the sample, under 25% were seen once. The sequenced sample was peripheral blood mononuclear cells (PBMCs), obtained when the disease was refractory, from a patient treated with antithyroid drugs. These receptors were collected from a female donor with Graves disease. Each CDR3 is given with its conserved first and last residue. A D gene is named only where the DNA matches it firmly. Clone size is stated in some rows and not others, as once, few, many or a class when expanded.

>TRBJ2-4|few|TRBV28|TRBD1
TGTGCCAGCAATCTTAACAGGGGACAATTAGCCAAAAACATTCAGTACTTC
CASNLNRGQLAKNIQYF
>TRBJ2-2|many|TRBV20-1|TRBD1
TGCAGTGCACTAGGGACAGGGAACACCGGGGAGCTGTTTTTT
CSALGTGNTGELFF
>TRBJ1-4|.|TRBV6-5|.
TGTGCCAGCAGTTACCGCGAAAAACTGTTTTTT
CASSYREKLFF
>TRBJ1-5|.|TRBV10-3|.
TGTGCCATCAGTGAGGTATTTGAGGGTGGGCAGCCCCAGCATTTT
CAISEVFEGGQPQHF
>TRBJ2-7|many|TRBV7-2|TRBD1
TGTGCCAGCAGCAGGGACAGGACCTCCTACGAGCAGTACTTC
CASSRDRTSYEQYF
>TRBJ1-1|.|TRBV30|.
TGTGCCTGGAGTAGGGCGACGAACACTGAAGCTTTCTTT
CAWSRATNTEAFF
>TRBJ2-5|few|TRBV20-1|TRBD1
TGCAGTGCCCGGGGACAGGGGGCGACAGAGACCCAGTACTTC
CSARGQGATETQYF
>TRBJ1-2|many|TRBV27|.
TGTGCCAGCAGCTTGCGGGGAGATGGCTACACCTTC
CASSLRGDGYTF
>TRBJ1-5|few|TRBV6-1|.
TGTGCCAGCAGTAAAAAAGGGGTTGACCAGCCCCAGCATTTT
CASSKKGVDQPQHF
>TRBJ1-1|.|TRBV7-2|.
TGTGCCAGCAGCCCAAGGGACCCCAGGGGAGGGACTGAAGCTTTCTTT
CASSPRDPRGGTEAFF
>TRBJ2-5|many|TRBV11-2|.
TGTGCCAGCTGCCAGTCCAGACTGCCCAAAGAGACCCAGTACTTC
CASCQSRLPKETQYF
>TRBJ1-5|many|TRBV29-1|.
TGCAGCGTCCTACAGGGTAGCAATCAGCCCCAGCATTTT
CSVLQGSNQPQHF
>TRBJ2-2|few|TRBV6-1|TRBD2
TGTGCCAGCACCCTGCTAGCGGGAGACACCGGGGAGCTGTTTTTT
CASTLLAGDTGELFF
>TRBJ2-5|many|TRBV7-2|.
TGTGCCAGCAGCCCGGGCCAGGGCAAGACCCAGTACTTC
CASSPGQGKTQYF
>TRBJ2-7|many|TRBV11-2|.
TGTGCCAGCAGCCCCCCAACGGGGGTCCTTACCTTC
CASSPPTGVLTF
>TRBJ2-7|.|TRBV28|.
TGTGCCAGCAGTTTAAGCGCCGGGCGCAGTTTGGGGTACGAGCAGTACTTC
CASSLSAGRSLGYEQYF
>TRBJ2-5|many|TRBV11-3|TRBD1
TGTGCCAGCAGCTTATGGACAGGGGGCCTCCTCCCAGAGACCCAGTACTTC
CASSLWTGGLLPETQYF
>TRBJ1-1|once|TRBV18|.
TGTGCCAGCTCACCAGACACTCCTCAGGGAGCTTTCTTT
CASSPDTPQGAFF
>TRBJ1-1|few|TRBV9|.
TGTGCCAGCAGCCCACCTCGAGTCACGGCCGCTGGAGGTGAAGCTTTCTTT
CASSPPRVTAAGGEAFF
>TRBJ1-5|many|TRBV16|.
TGTGCCAGCAGCCAGGGACTTAATCAGCCCCAGCATTTT
CASSQGLNQPQHF
>TRBJ2-7|few|TRBV19|TRBD2
TGTGCCAGTAGTATCGGGACTAGCGGGGGGGCCTACGAGCAGTACTTC
CASSIGTSGGAYEQYF
>TRBJ2-7|.|TRBV7-2|.
TGTGCCAGCAGCACGGACGGGTACGAGCAGTACTTC
CASSTDGYEQYF
>TRBJ1-4|many|TRBV28|.
TGTGCCAGCAGTCCCGACAGGAGTAATGAAAAACTGTTTTTT
CASSPDRSNEKLFF
>TRBJ2-1|.|TRBV5-1|.
TGCGCCAGCAGCTTGAAATTCGCGGAAGGACAACTACAGTTCTTC
CASSLKFAEGQLQFF
>TRBJ2-1|.|TRBV7-2|.
TGTGCCAGCAGCTCCAGAACCCAGGACAATGAGCAGTTCTTC
CASSSRTQDNEQFF
>TRBJ1-5|.|TRBV28|TRBD1
TGTGCCAGCAGTTCCGACCAGGGGGCGGGTCAGCCCCAGCATTTT
CASSSDQGAGQPQHF
>TRBJ1-6|few|TRBV20-1|.
TGCAGTGCTAAGGTCCCAGGGCGTAGTTCACCCCTCCACTTT
CSAKVPGRSSPLHF
>TRBJ2-3|.|TRBV28|TRBD2
TGTGCCAGCAGTCCCGCTATAGCGGGATTCCCAGATACGCAGTATTTT
CASSPAIAGFPDTQYF
>TRBJ1-5|once|TRBV6-2/TRBV6-3|TRBD1
TGTGCCAGCAGTGCTACCGGGACAGGTGTCTTCAATCAGCCCCAGCATTTT
CASSATGTGVFNQPQHF
>TRBJ1-2|many|TRBV11-2|.
TGTGCCAGCAGCTTAGGGGCGGGTTTTGGCTATGGCTACACCTTC
CASSLGAGFGYGYTF
>TRBJ2-7|few|TRBV7-3|.
TGTGCCAGCAGCTTAAATGGGCCCCGGGACGGGCCTATGGGGGAGCAGTACTTC
CASSLNGPRDGPMGEQYF
>TRBJ2-1|.|TRBV20-1|TRBD2
TGCAGTGCTACCTCAACCCTTAGCGGGCGCTCCTACAATGAGCAGTTCTTC
CSATSTLSGRSYNEQFF
>TRBJ2-7|few|TRBV7-2|TRBD2
TGTGCCAGCAGCCGCGGGACTAGCGGGGGGGGCCTATACGAGCAGTACTTC
CASSRGTSGGGLYEQYF
>TRBJ1-1|few|TRBV6-1|.
TGTGCCAGCAGTCTCGGCCCGGACACTGGAGCTTTCTTT
CASSLGPDTGAFF
>TRBJ2-7|.|TRBV20-1|TRBD2
TGCAGTGCTAGTAGCGGGTCAGGTGGCGAGCAGTACTTC
CSASSGSGGEQYF
>TRBJ2-7|many|TRBV7-2|TRBD2
TGTGCCAGCAAGACTAGCGGGACCTACGAGCAGTACTTC
CASKTSGTYEQYF
>TRBJ1-1|few|TRBV19|.
TGTGCCAGTAAAAACGGTATGAACACTGAAGCTTTCTTT
CASKNGMNTEAFF
>TRBJ1-5|few|TRBV6-2/TRBV6-3|.
TGTGCCAGCAGTTACGGGGCCAATCAGCCCCAGCATTTT
CASSYGANQPQHF
>TRBJ1-5|.|TRBV12-5|.
TGTGCTAGTGGTTTCCCGCAGCCTAATCAGCCCCAGCATTTT
CASGFPQPNQPQHF
>TRBJ2-1|.|TRBV4-3|.
TGCGCCAGCAGCCAAGTCGAGCGTAATGAGCAGTTCTTC
CASSQVERNEQFF